Only a few counts were recorded for the clone carrying this T cell receptor beta chain. Antigen specificity is unknown. Average productive template count per sample was 40,000 to 45,000. Profiled with immunoSEQ multiplex PCR; TCRdb holds only in-frame clones, not every one. The sample lists under 6,500 clones, roughly 73% seen once, with more than 75% in the top ten. This sample is part of a study of STAT3 mutations in large granular lymphocyte leukemia. Study summary: Around two fifths of treated T-LGLL patients showed hematologic response to immunosuppression. Study-level points and caveats: At least one immunodominant TCR beta clonotype appeared in every T-cell large granular lymphocyte leukemia patient.

The CDR3 is 12 residues long. CDR1 and CDR2 (germline): MNHNS, SASEGT. Trimming pared 11 bases from V and 4 bases from J, leaving 14 bases between. This clonotype was obtained from a man aged 35-49 years with T-cell large granular lymphocyte leukemia. Some clones in this sample may be carry-over from other donors' samples. The chain links TRBV6-1 to TRBJ1-1; D remains ambiguous. Sample: peripheral blood mononuclear cells. CDR3 residues: CASGQRATEAFF. CDR3 coding DNA: TGTGCCTCCGGCCAAAGGGCCACTGAAGCTTTCTTT.